This T cell receptor (beta chain) was sequenced in a study of T cells in Graves' hyperthyroidism and ophthalmopathy. RNA transcripts were the template for amplifying TCR beta CDR3 regions. The HTBI primer set was used in a first-round RT-PCR of the TCR CDR3. One entry per CDR3 protein results from TCRdb running MiXCR on the multiplex PCR reads. The sample lists 380,000 or so distinct CDR3 sequences, more than 11% occurring once. Germline CDR1 and CDR2: GTSNPN and SVGIG (reference sequence). CDR3 size: 14 residues. Trimming left V 0 bases short and J 3 bases short, with 12 bases between. This clonotype was found many times. The study enrolled patients aged 18 to 65 with newly diagnosed hyperthyroidism of under 2 months' duration.

The chain is built from TRBV30 and TRBJ2-7; the D gene is possibly TRBD2 (6 bases). The source of this sequence is a woman aged 30 to 39 with Graves' hyperthyroidism. The sequenced sample was blood. The CDR3 region has the DNA TGTGCCTGGAGTGTAAGGTTAGCGGACTACGAGCAGTACTTC. This gives the protein CAWSVRLADYEQYF. Full variable domain (rest looked up from reference TRBV30 and TRBJ2-7): SQTIHQWPATLVQPVGSPLSLECTVEGTSNPNLYWYRQAAGRGLQLLFYSVGIGQISSEVPQNLSASRPQDRQFILSSKKLLLSDSGFYLCAWSVRLADYEQYFGPGTRLTVT.